One sample yielded the 20 T cell receptor beta chains listed below, sequenced in a study of a mutant IDH1 vaccine in newly diagnosed glioma. Their cognate antigens are unknown. Using immunoSEQ multiplex PCR, the repertoire was profiled, and TCRdb retains in-frame clones only, with some absent. The sample lists approximately 79,000 clones, around 85% occurring once. Time point noted: week 23, last vaccination. A single vaccine dose contained 300 ug of mutant IDH1 20-mer peptide, and topical imiquimod was used with it. The specimen comprised PBMCs, sampled from a glioma patient whose treatment included an IDH1 peptide vaccine. Every receptor here comes from a woman aged 45-59 years with glioma.

The chain links TRBV5-5 to TRBJ1-3; 9 bases line up with TRBD1. Unmatched junction bases numbered 6, after V lost 4 bases and J lost 4 bases. The length of the CDR3 is 15 residues. Per the germline V gene, CDR1 is SGHKS and CDR2 is YYEKEE (reference sequence). The CDR3 DNA is TGTGCCAGCAGCCCCGGGACAGGGCCCGGAAACACCATATATTTT. Amino acid sequence: CASSPGTGPGNTIYF.

This clone was observed a single time. V gene TRBV27 combines with J gene TRBJ2-1; D possibly corresponds to TRBD2 (5 bases). In germline, CDR1 is MNHEY, CDR2 SMNVEV (reference sequence). The CDR3 extends over 13 amino acids. V lost 1 base and J lost 9, with 10 bases in between. Written as DNA, the CDR3 is TGTGCCAGCAGTTTATTGAGCGGAGGTGAGCAGTTCTTC. It codes for CASSLLSGGEQFF.

The CDR3 protein is CASSPVGDSYEQYF. The CDR3 DNA reads TGTGCCAGCTCACCAGTAGGTGATTCCTACGAGCAGTACTTC. This chain joins TRBV18 and TRBJ2-7; no firm D call. Trimming pared 2 bases from V and 1 base from J, leaving 9 bases between. The CDR3 has 14 residues. Germline-derived CDR1 and CDR2 are KGHSH and LQKENI.

The V gene is TRBV6-1, the J gene TRBJ2-1, with 10 bases that match TRBD2. The CDR3 is 16 residues long. Germline CDR1 MNHNS, CDR2 SASEGT. Trimming took 2 bases from V and 5 from J; bases not matched to a gene: 6. The CDR3 is CASSELSGRAHNEQFF. CDR3 bases: TGTGCCAGCAGTGAACTGAGCGGGAGGGCCCACAATGAGCAGTTCTTC.

The J gene is TRBJ1-1, the V gene TRBV10-1; D not resolved. V shed 6 bases and J shed 0 bases, with 8 bases lying between them. Per germline, CDR1 WNHNN and CDR2 SYGVQD (reference sequence). This CDR3 is 13 amino acids long. The CDR3 sequence is CASRREMNTEAFF. The CDR3, as DNA: TGCGCCAGCAGGAGAGAGATGAACACTGAAGCTTTCTTT.

The chain employs TRBV6-5 and TRBJ2-7; 7 bases are shared with TRBD2. CDR1 is MNHEY, CDR2 SVGAGI, per germline. V lost 6 bases and J lost 3; bases outside the gene matches: 11. The CDR3 extends over 15 amino acids. The CDR3 DNA reads TGTGCCAGCAGCCCGACTAGCCCTCCCCGCTACGAGCAGTACTTC. Its protein product is CASSPTSPPRYEQYF.

The chain combines TRBV29-1 with TRBJ2-1; possibly TRBD1 for D (5 bases). Trimming took 7 bases from V and 3 from J, leaving 13 bases between them. The CDR3 extends over 13 amino acids. CDR1 SQVTM and CDR2 ANQGSEA come from the germline V gene. CDR3 DNA sequence: TGCAGCGCGACCCAGGGTATCTACAATGAGCAGTTCTTC. Its protein is CSATQGIYNEQFF.

CDR3 DNA: TGTGCCAGCAGCCAAGGACAGGGGGTAAACTACGAGCAGTACTTC. It codes for CASSQGQGVNYEQYF. V is TRBV7-9 and J is TRBJ2-7; 10 positions agree with TRBD1. The ends lost 5 bases at V and 3 bases at J; junction bases unmatched: 7. CDR1 SEHNR and CDR2 FQNEAQ come from the germline V gene (reference sequence). This CDR3 is built from 15 residues. Looking up the rest from reference TRBV7-9 and TRBJ2-7 gives the full variable domain: DTGVSQNPRHKITKRGQNVTFRCDPISEHNRLYWYRQTLGQGPEFLTYFQNEAQLEKSRLLSDRFSAERPKGSFSTLEIQRTEQGDSAMYLCASSQGQGVNYEQYFGPGTRLTVT.

This rearrangement joins TRBV19 to TRBJ1-5; tentative D call: TRBD1 (5 bases). The V gene's germline CDR1 is LNHDA and CDR2 SQIVND (reference sequence). The CDR3 length is 13 residues. The germline V and J ends were trimmed by 11 bases and 3 bases, with 14 bases remaining between them. CDR3 residues: CASTKGSNQPQHF. In DNA form, the CDR3 reads TGTGCCTCAACAAAGGGGTCCAATCAGCCCCAGCATTTT.

The rearrangement joins TRBV30 to TRBJ1-5; D not resolved. Trimming stripped 4 bases from V and 5 bases from J, with 12 bases between. Germline V gives CDR1 GTSNPN, CDR2 SVGIG (reference sequence). This CDR3 spans 13 amino acids. The CDR3 region is CAWTTQPDQPQHF. CDR3 in DNA: TGTGCCTGGACGACCCAGCCCGATCAGCCCCAGCATTTT.

The V and J genes are TRBV9 and TRBJ2-5, with TRBD1 matching over 9 bases. The ends lost 0 bases at V and 4 bases at J; junction bases unmatched: 4. The CDR3 contains 15 residues. Germline-derived CDR1 and CDR2 are SGDLS and YYNGEE. The CDR3 loop is CASSVVPDRGETQYF. The DNA of the CDR3 is TGTGCCAGCAGCGTAGTCCCGGACAGGGGAGAGACCCAGTACTTC.

The chain links TRBV4-1 to TRBJ1-3; D is possibly TRBD1 (6 bases). Germline assignment: CDR1 MGHRA and CDR2 YSYEKL. The CDR3 has 15 amino acids. V dropped 1 base and J dropped 1 base, with 8 bases sitting between them. CDR3 amino acids: CASSQARGSGNTIYF. CDR3 bases: TGCGCCAGCAGCCAAGCCAGGGGATCTGGAAACACCATATATTTT.

This clone was seen only once. The V call is TRBV7-2, the J call TRBJ1-5; D ambiguous. This CDR3 is 17 amino acids long. Germline V gene lookup returns CDR1 SGHTA and CDR2 FQGNSA. The V and J ends lost 2 bases and 2 bases respectively, with 16 bases between them. The CDR3 DNA is TGTGCCAGCAGCTTAAAGTCCGCGCATAGGGGCAATCAGCCCCAGCATTTT. The encoded protein is CASSLKSAHRGNQPQHF.

This rearrangement joins TRBV28 to TRBJ1-3; 8 nucleotides line up with TRBD1. This CDR3 has 16 amino acids. The germline V gene has CDR1 MDHEN and CDR2 SYDVKM. V lost 2 bases to trimming and J lost 4 bases; unmatched junction nucleotides: 7. CDR3 nucleotides: TGTGCCAGCAGTTTAGGGGACAGGCTTACGGGAAACACCATATATTTT. Its translation: CASSLGDRLTGNTIYF.

This clone was detected once. The V call is TRBV25-1, the J call TRBJ1-2, with D unclear. The germline V gene has CDR1 MGHDK and CDR2 SYGVNS. V was pared by 5 bases and J by 4 bases, with 8 bases between. The CDR3 is made up of 12 amino acids. The CDR3: CASSQDLYGYTF. CDR3 nucleotides: TGTGCCAGCAGTCAGGATCTCTATGGCTACACCTTC.

The chain carries TRBV9 and TRBJ2-7; tentative D call: TRBD1 (6 bases). V was shortened by 4 bases and J by 7 bases, with 18 bases between the two germline ends. This CDR3 is built from 14 residues. Germline lookup yields CDR1 SGDLS and CDR2 YYNGEE. This CDR3 is CASSRTGMADEQYF. CDR3 sequence (DNA): TGTGCCAGCAGCCGAACAGGGATGGCGGATGAGCAGTACTTC.

The chain links TRBV6-6 to TRBJ1-5; 7 positions agree with TRBD1. V lost 5 bases and J lost 2; bases outside the gene matches: 6. The CDR3 runs to 15 residues. Germline-derived CDR1 and CDR2 are MNHNY and SVGAGI (reference sequence). The CDR3 is CASSTTGSGNQPQHF. DNA of the CDR3: TGTGCCAGCAGTACGACAGGGTCGGGCAATCAGCCCCAGCATTTT.

The CDR3 DNA reads as TGTGCCAGCAGCTTGTTCCTAGGGGAACTCAAAAACATTCAGTACTTC. As protein: CASSLFLGELKNIQYF. V is TRBV5-4 and J is TRBJ2-4; tentatively, D is TRBD1 (5 bases). The CDR3 consists of 16 residues. CDR1 and CDR2 (germline): SGHNT, YYREEE (reference sequence). Trimming stripped 1 base from V and 3 bases from J, with 14 bases between.

CDR3 residues: CASSRFSGNTIYF. As DNA, the CDR3 is TGCGCCAGCAGCCGGTTCAGTGGAAACACCATATATTTT. This chain uses TRBV5-1 with TRBJ1-3, with D hard to call. Germline V gene lookup returns CDR1 SGHRS and CDR2 YFSETQ. The CDR3 runs to 13 residues. Trimming shortened V by 4 bases and J by 3 bases, and 8 bases separated the two germline ends. Full variable domain (remainder filled in from reference TRBV5-1 and TRBJ1-3): KAGVTQTPRYLIKTRGQQVTLSCSPISGHRSVSWYQQTPGQGLQFLFEYFSETQRNKGNFPGRFSGRQFSNSRSEMNVSTLELGDSALYLCASSRFSGNTIYFGEGSWLTVV.

This rearrangement joins TRBV15 to TRBJ2-7, with TRBD1 matching over 10 bases. The germline V gene encodes CDR1 LNHNV and CDR2 YYDKDF (reference sequence). This CDR3 comprises 15 residues. The trim removed 1 base at V and 3 bases at J, leaving 3 bases unmatched. DNA of the CDR3: TGTGCCACCAGCAGAGTCCGGACAGGGGGCTACGAGCAGTACTTC. It codes for CATSRVRTGGYEQYF.